A single TCR beta chain is shown here with its context. The table came from immunoSEQ multiplex PCR; TCRdb's copy has only in-frame clones and leaves some out. The data show more than 70,000 clones, with about nine tenths seen just once and about 5.1% held by the top ten. This specimen belongs to a study of blood T cell repertoires in COVID-19. Across the study: Spain, Italy and the United States supplied samples that represented acute and convalescent COVID-19. T cells, B-cell-depleted T cells, or PBMCs supplied cDNA or gDNA.

The CDR3 is 15 amino acids. The germline CDR1 and CDR2 sequences are SNHLY and FYNNEI. The V end was cut by 2 bases, the J end by 0 bases, with 8 bases between. Material: peripheral blood. This chain links TRBV2 with TRBJ1-5; maybe TRBD1 (5 bases). The clonotype originates from a young woman with acute or convalescent COVID-19. CDR3 sequence: CASSEYRNSNQPQHF. The CDR3 DNA sequence: TGTGCCAGCAGTGAATACAGGAATAGCAATCAGCCCCAGCATTTT.